The clone carrying this TCR beta chain was seen a handful of times. This CDR3 has 15 amino acids. J gave up 5 bases and V 4 bases, and 7 bases lay outside the gene matches. Per germline, CDR1 LGHDT and CDR2 YNNKEL (reference sequence). This sample was taken from a study of blood T cell repertoires in COVID-19. Study information: Sites in the United States, Italy and Spain provided acute and convalescent COVID-19 samples. Sample material is recorded as cDNA or gDNA derived from T cells, B-cell-depleted T cells, or PBMCs.

How the authors handled the data: The assay estimated nucleated cells by amplifying reference gene primers. Clones were sequenced by immunoSEQ multiplex PCR, and TCRdb holds only the in-frame ones, with some missing. That table gives V, J and clone size, and the DNA gave D and trimming. The table includes 130,000 to 150,000 clones, roughly 79% detected once. Sequenced material: peripheral blood. V gene TRBV3-1 (or the pseudogene TRBV3-2) combines with J gene TRBJ2-2, with 7 bases fitting TRBD1. This sequence was found in a human donor with acute or convalescent COVID-19. The donor label of this sample is uncertain. As DNA, the CDR3 is TGTGCCAGCAGCCTAGGGACAGCCGGAACCGGGGAGCTGTTTTTT. It specifies CASSLGTAGTGELFF.